This T cell receptor beta chain is drawn from a study of blood T cell repertoires in COVID-19. Original processing notes: Estimation of nucleated cell counts relied on the amplification of reference gene primers. Sequenced by immunoSEQ multiplex PCR; TCRdb stores in-frame clones only, minus some. V, J and clone size are taken as reported in that table, and D and trimming were inferred from the DNA itself. Of approximately 450,000 clones detected, around nine tenths appear once; the ten largest clones hold roughly 4%. This CDR3 spans 16 amino acids. J was trimmed by 4 bases and V by 2 bases; bases with no gene match: 8. Germline V gene lookup returns CDR1 MGHRA and CDR2 YSYEKL.

The sample comprised peripheral blood. The receptor was isolated from a woman aged 25 to 39 with acute or convalescent COVID-19. The chain has TRBV4-1 and TRBJ1-5, with 7 bases aligning to TRBD1. CDR3: CASSQPQGQINQPQHF. CDR3 nucleotide sequence: TGCGCCAGCAGCCAACCTCAGGGACAGATAAATCAGCCCCAGCATTTT.